Presented here are 26 T cell receptor beta chains from one specimen sequenced in a study of blood T cell repertoires in COVID-19. TCRdb keeps only in-frame clones here, not all; method: immunoSEQ multiplex PCR. The sample includes hundreds of thousands of clones, 70% to 90% of them seen just once. The sequenced sample was peripheral blood. The receptors stem from a man between 18 and 29 years old with active or convalescent COVID-19.

This clone was recorded a few times. The CDR3 DNA reads as TGTGCCAGCAGCTTCGGACAGGGGGCGGTAGGCGAGCAGTACTTC. This gives the protein CASSFGQGAVGEQYF. The V gene is TRBV7-6, the J gene TRBJ2-7; 11 nucleotides match TRBD1. Germline-derived CDR1 and CDR2 are SGHVS and FNYEAQ. Losses at the gene ends were 3 bases for V and 6 bases for J; bases not matched to a gene: 7. This CDR3 has 15 amino acids.

This clone was seen a single time. The chain recombines TRBV7-9 with TRBJ1-1, with 7 bases lining up with TRBD1. This CDR3 is built from 14 residues. The trim removed 5 bases at V and 7 bases at J, leaving 10 bases unmatched. Germline V gene lookup returns CDR1 SEHNR and CDR2 FQNEAQ (reference sequence). CDR3 sequence reads: CASSTTGQTYEAFF. The CDR3 bases are TGTGCCAGCAGCACCACGGGACAGACGTATGAAGCTTTCTTT.

This chain links TRBV7-2 with TRBJ2-7; D not resolved. Trimming shortened V by 1 base and J by 3 bases, and 16 bases separated the two germline ends. The CDR3 consists of 16 residues. Germline CDR1 and CDR2: SGHTA and FQGNSA. CDR3 bases: TGTGCCAGCAGCTTAGAGGAGCGTACCAATCGCTACGAGCAGTACTTC. Protein product: CASSLEERTNRYEQYF. The full variable domain, its missing parts supplied by reference TRBV7-2 and TRBJ2-7, is GAGVSQSPSNKVTEKGKDVELRCDPISGHTALYWYRQSLGQGLEFLIYFQGNSAPDKSGLPSDRFSAERTGGSVSTLTIQRTQQEDSAVYLCASSLEERTNRYEQYFGPGTRLTVT.

This clone has just a few counts. The chain uses TRBV30 and TRBJ1-1, with TRBD1 as a possible D gene (5 bases). CDR1 GTSNPN and CDR2 SVGIG come from the germline V gene (reference sequence). Trimming shortened V by 0 bases and J by 10 bases, and 15 bases separated the two germline ends. This CDR3 region has 13 residues. The CDR3, as DNA: TGTGCCTGGAGTGTTGGGGGGGATGGGGTAGCTTTCTTT. Encoded protein: CAWSVGGDGVAFF.

The chain couples TRBV15 to TRBJ1-6, with D perhaps matching TRBD1 (6 bases). The CDR3 has 15 residues. Trimming stripped 5 bases from V and 6 bases from J, with 14 bases between. Germline CDR1 and CDR2: LNHNV and YYDKDF (reference sequence). CDR3 region: CATSEHAGANSPLHF. The DNA for the CDR3 is TGTGCCACCAGCGAACATGCAGGGGCTAATTCACCCCTCCACTTT.

V is TRBV28 and J is TRBJ1-2; D is ambiguous. In germline, CDR1 is MDHEN, CDR2 SYDVKM. This CDR3 region has 12 residues. V shed 3 bases and J shed 3 bases, with 5 bases lying between them. The CDR3 here is CASSLADYGYTF. Written as DNA, the CDR3 is TGTGCCAGCAGTTTGGCGGACTATGGCTACACCTTC.

Of note for this clone: The same CDR3 also results from other DNA sequences found in this sample. V is TRBV7-2 and J is TRBJ1-5; D not certain. Trimming cost V 3 bases and J 2 bases, with 5 bases left between them. The germline gives CDR1 SGHTA, CDR2 FQGNSA. This CDR3 is built from 13 residues. The CDR3 bases are TGTGCCAGCAGCTTGAGAGGCAATCAGCCCCAGCATTTT. It encodes CASSLRGNQPQHF.

This clone was counted between two and nine times. This chain connects TRBV24-1 to TRBJ2-3; 12 bases agree with TRBD2. V was pared by 5 bases and J by 4 bases, with 3 bases of the junction left unmatched. Germline V lookup: CDR1 KGHDR, CDR2 SFDVKD. The CDR3 covers 15 residues. For the CDR3, the DNA is TGTGCCACCAGTGCACTAGCGGGAGGAGCAGATACGCAGTATTTT. Its translation: CATSALAGGADTQYF.

The DNA for the CDR3 is TGTGCCAGCAGCTCGATGACAGGAGAAGGGATCCAGTACTTC. Its protein is CASSSMTGEGIQYF. The V call is TRBV5-4, the J call TRBJ2-5; weak D call: TRBD1 (6 bases). The CDR3 covers 14 residues. Germline assignment: CDR1 SGHNT and CDR2 YYREEE (reference sequence). Trimming pared 3 bases from V and 10 bases from J, leaving 19 bases between.

In nucleotides, the CDR3 is TGTGCCAGCAGTTACCAAGGGGAAGGCGCTGAAGCTTTCTTT. Residues: CASSYQGEGAEAFF. V gene TRBV6-2 or TRBV6-3 combines with J gene TRBJ1-1; tentatively, D is TRBD1 (5 bases). CDR1 and CDR2 from the germline V gene are MNHEY and SVGEGT. V was cut by 2 bases and J by 6 bases, with 13 bases left in between. The CDR3 contains 14 residues.

V usage is TRBV9 and J usage is TRBJ2-1, with TRBD2 matching over 14 bases. This CDR3 has 16 residues. Trimming removed 2 bases from V and 6 bases from J; junction bases left unmatched: 4. Germline V gene sequence: CDR1 SGDLS, CDR2 YYNGEE. DNA for the CDR3: TGTGCCAGCAGCGTTGGGACTAGCGGGAGTACCAATGAGCAGTTCTTC. This codes for CASSVGTSGSTNEQFF.

In its sample, this clone was seen once. The CDR3 sequence: CASSPLLNTEAFF. CDR3 sequence (DNA): TGTGCCAGCAGTCCACTACTGAACACTGAAGCTTTCTTT. V is TRBV6-5 and J is TRBJ1-1; D is undetermined. V shed 5 bases and J shed 0 bases, with 7 bases lying between them. This CDR3 spans 13 amino acids. Germline assignment: CDR1 MNHEY and CDR2 SVGAGI.

V usage is TRBV7-8 and J usage is TRBJ2-6; TRBD2 matches 8 bases. V was clipped by 3 bases and J by 0 bases; unmatched bases: 1. CDR1 SGHVS and CDR2 FQNEAQ come from the germline V gene. The CDR3 runs to 16 residues. CDR3 in DNA: TGTGCCAGCAGCTTTCGGGGGGGCTCTGGGGCCAACGTCCTGACTTTC. Protein sequence: CASSFRGGSGANVLTF. The variable domain in full, with the rest retrieved from reference TRBV7-8 and TRBJ2-6, is GAGVSQSPRYKVAKRGQDVALRCDPISGHVSLFWYQQALGQGPEFLTYFQNEAQLDKSGLPSDRFFAERPEGSVSTLKIQRTQQEDSAVYLCASSFRGGSGANVLTFGAGSRLTVL.

The CDR3 DNA reads TGCGCCAGCAGCCAAGCAGGGGGGAGTAAAGAGACCCAGTACTTC. This sequence encodes CASSQAGGSKETQYF. The V call is TRBV4-1, the J call TRBJ2-5; the D gene is possibly TRBD1 (7 bases). V was pared by 1 base and J by 3 bases, with 12 bases between. CDR1 is MGHRA, CDR2 YSYEKL, per germline. There are 15 residues in the CDR3.

The DNA for the CDR3 is TGTGCCAGCAGCTCGACAGGGAGGTTGACCGGGGAGCTGTTTTTT. It yields the protein CASSSTGRLTGELFF. This chain uses TRBV11-2 with TRBJ2-2; TRBD1 is a possible D gene (7 bases). CDR1 is SGHAT and CDR2 is FQNNGV in the germline V gene. The CDR3 contains 15 residues. Between the trimmed V and J ends, which lost 4 bases and 5 bases, there was a span of 14 bases.

The gene calls are TRBV7-9 and TRBJ2-1; TRBD2 matches 7 bases. Germline CDR1 reads SEHNR; CDR2 reads FQNEAQ (reference sequence). V shed 2 bases, J shed 4 bases, and the junction held 2 bases outside the gene matches. CDR3 length: 14 amino acids. In DNA form, the CDR3 reads TGTGCCAGCAGCTTATCTAGCGGATACAATGAGCAGTTCTTC. This codes for CASSLSSGYNEQFF.

The J gene is TRBJ2-2, the V gene TRBV6-5, with 7 bases identical to TRBD1. V trimming: 6 bases; J trimming: 6 bases; junction bases outside the gene matches: 4. Germline V CDR1 and CDR2: MNHEY, SVGAGI. This CDR3 is 13 amino acids long. CDR3 residues: CASRRTGAGELFF. The CDR3 coding sequence is TGTGCCAGCAGACGCACAGGGGCCGGGGAGCTGTTTTTT.

The gene calls are TRBV5-4 and TRBJ1-4, with 7 bases that match TRBD1. CDR1 SGHNT and CDR2 YYREEE come from the germline V gene (reference sequence). This CDR3 has 16 residues. Unmatched junction bases numbered 12, after V lost 2 bases and J lost 8 bases. For the CDR3, the DNA is TGTGCCAGCAGCTTAGATCTGAGGGACAGTCCAGAAAAACTGTTTTTT. Its protein product is CASSLDLRDSPEKLFF.

This clone was seen only a few times. The chain combines TRBV3-1 (or the pseudogene TRBV3-2) with TRBJ1-3; 7 bases are a match to TRBD1. With 4 bases clipped from V and 12 bases from J, the junction kept 6 bases outside the gene matches. The CDR3 spans 12 residues. In germline, CDR1 is LGHDT, CDR2 YNNKEL (reference sequence). The CDR3 sequence is CASSPDRVGIYF. Written as DNA, the CDR3 is TGTGCCAGCAGCCCAGACAGGGTAGGCATATATTTT.

The J gene is TRBJ2-1, the V gene TRBV5-4; TRBD2 agrees at 10 bases. This CDR3 spans 16 amino acids. Trimming at V came to 4 bases and at J to 4 bases, leaving 8 bases not matched to a gene. The germline gives CDR1 SGHNT, CDR2 YYREEE (reference sequence). CDR3 in DNA: TGTGCCAGCAGCCCCCTAAGGACTAGCGGTTACAATGAGCAGTTCTTC. This sequence encodes CASSPLRTSGYNEQFF.

This clone showed up just a few times. In nucleotides, the CDR3 is TGTGCCAGCAGCTTGTCATGGAGGGGCACCACTGAAGCTTTCTTT. This codes for CASSLSWRGTTEAFF. The chain joins TRBV5-6 to TRBJ1-1; tentative D call: TRBD1 (5 bases). The V end was cut by 1 base, the J end by 4 bases, with 14 bases between. The CDR3 covers 15 residues. Germline CDR1 reads SGHDT; CDR2 reads YYEEEE.

This clone was seen more than once but under ten times. The V gene is TRBV18, the J gene TRBJ1-1; no reliable D call. The V end lost 2 bases, the J end lost 1 base, and 5 bases lay between the germline ends. Germline CDR1 and CDR2: KGHSH and LQKENI. CDR3 length equals 13 residues. The CDR3 is CASSPGRNTEAFF. The CDR3 coding sequence is TGTGCCAGCTCACCAGGGAGGAACACTGAAGCTTTCTTT.

This chain connects TRBV6-5 to TRBJ2-7; 7 positions agree with TRBD2. The CDR3 sequence is 14 residues long. Looked up from germline, CDR1 is MNHEY and CDR2 is SVGAGI. V dropped 8 bases and J dropped 5; count of bases not matched to a gene: 12. The CDR3 sequence: CASGTGLVIDEQYF. CDR3 DNA sequence: TGTGCCAGCGGAACCGGACTAGTTATCGACGAGCAGTACTTC.

This chain joins TRBV18 and TRBJ1-5; 7 nucleotides match TRBD1. Germline CDR1 and CDR2: KGHSH and LQKENI. Trimming at V came to 3 bases and at J to 11 bases, leaving 10 bases not matched to a gene. This CDR3 has 14 residues. The CDR3 DNA reads as TGTGCCAGCTCACCCGGGCAGGGGGTGGGGGCCCAGCATTTT. It specifies CASSPGQGVGAQHF.

The genes are TRBV10-3 and TRBJ2-3; 7 positions match TRBD2. CDR3 length: 16 residues. After removal of 3 bases from V and 1 base from J, the junction contained 7 bases not matched to a gene. Germline assignment: CDR1 ENHRY and CDR2 SYGVKD. CDR3 sequence reads: CAISEGAGRGTDTQYF. CDR3 sequence (DNA): TGTGCCATCAGTGAAGGAGCGGGGAGGGGCACAGATACGCAGTATTTT.

CDR3 loop: CASSRRDRDHQPQHF. The CDR3 region has the DNA TGTGCCAGCAGTCGCCGGGACAGGGATCATCAGCCCCAGCATTTT. This chain links TRBV28 with TRBJ1-5; 9 nucleotides match TRBD1. With 5 bases clipped from V and 5 bases from J, the junction kept 7 bases outside the gene matches. The CDR3 covers 15 residues. The germline gives CDR1 MDHEN, CDR2 SYDVKM.